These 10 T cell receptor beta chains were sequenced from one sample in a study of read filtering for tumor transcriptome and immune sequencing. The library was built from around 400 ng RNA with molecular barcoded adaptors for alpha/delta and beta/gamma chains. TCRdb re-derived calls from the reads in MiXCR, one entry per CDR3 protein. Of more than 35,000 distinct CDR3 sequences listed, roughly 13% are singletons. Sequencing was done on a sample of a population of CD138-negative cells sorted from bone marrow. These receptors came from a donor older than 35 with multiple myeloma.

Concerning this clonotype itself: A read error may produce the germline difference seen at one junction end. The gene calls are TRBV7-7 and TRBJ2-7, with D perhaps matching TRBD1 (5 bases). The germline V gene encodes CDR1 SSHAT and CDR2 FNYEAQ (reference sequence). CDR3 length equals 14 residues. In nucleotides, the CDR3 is TGTGCTAGCAGCTTAGGAGTAGGGGCCTACGAGCAGTACTTC. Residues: CASSLGVGAYEQYF.

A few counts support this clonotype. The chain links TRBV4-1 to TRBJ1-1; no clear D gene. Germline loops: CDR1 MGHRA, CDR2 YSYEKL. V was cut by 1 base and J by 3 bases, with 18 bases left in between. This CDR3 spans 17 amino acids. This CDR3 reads CASSQVDMGFLDTEAFF. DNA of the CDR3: TGCGCCAGCAGCCAAGTCGACATGGGGTTTTTGGACACTGAAGCTTTCTTT.

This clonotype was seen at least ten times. Here the CDR3 reads CASSQLVNYGYTF. CDR3 sequence (DNA): TGTGCCAGCAGCCAACTCGTTAACTATGGCTACACCTTC. This chain links TRBV3-1 with TRBJ1-2; D remains ambiguous. V lost 2 bases, J lost 1 base, and 5 bases lay in between. The CDR3 loop spans 13 amino acids. CDR1 and CDR2 from the germline V gene are LGHDT and YNNKEL (reference sequence).

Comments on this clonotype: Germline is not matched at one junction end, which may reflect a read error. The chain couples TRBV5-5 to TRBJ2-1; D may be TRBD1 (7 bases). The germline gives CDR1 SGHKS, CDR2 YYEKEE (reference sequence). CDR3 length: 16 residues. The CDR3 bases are TGTGCCAGCAGCTTAGGGGGCGGGGCGCCCTACAATGAGCGGTTCTTC. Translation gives CASSLGGGAPYNERFF. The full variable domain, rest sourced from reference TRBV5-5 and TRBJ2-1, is DAGVTQSPTHLIKTRGQQVTLRCSPISGHKSVSWYQQVLGQGPQFIFQYYEKEERGRGNFPDRFSARQFPNYSSELNVNALLLGDSALYLCASSLGGGAPYNERFFGPGTRLTVL.

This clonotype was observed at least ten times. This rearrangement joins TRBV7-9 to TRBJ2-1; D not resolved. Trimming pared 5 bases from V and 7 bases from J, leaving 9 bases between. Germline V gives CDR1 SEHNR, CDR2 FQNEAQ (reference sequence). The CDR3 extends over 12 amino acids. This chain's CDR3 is CASSLRRNEQFF. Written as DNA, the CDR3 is TGTGCCAGCAGCCTTCGAAGGAATGAGCAGTTCTTC.

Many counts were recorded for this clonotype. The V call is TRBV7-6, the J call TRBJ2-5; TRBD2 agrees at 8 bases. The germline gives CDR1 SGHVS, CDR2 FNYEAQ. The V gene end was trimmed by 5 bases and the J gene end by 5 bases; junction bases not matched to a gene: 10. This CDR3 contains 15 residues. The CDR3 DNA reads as TGTGCCAGCAGCCCCCGGACTAGCTCTAGGGAGACCCAGTACTTC. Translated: CASSPRTSSRETQYF.

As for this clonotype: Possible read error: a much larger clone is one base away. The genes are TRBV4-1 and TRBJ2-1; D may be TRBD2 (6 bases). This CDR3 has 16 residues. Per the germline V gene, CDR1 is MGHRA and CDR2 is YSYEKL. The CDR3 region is CASSHTLAAAYNVQFF. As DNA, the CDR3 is TGCGCCAGCAGCCACACATTAGCGGCCGCCTACAATGTGCAGTTCTTC.

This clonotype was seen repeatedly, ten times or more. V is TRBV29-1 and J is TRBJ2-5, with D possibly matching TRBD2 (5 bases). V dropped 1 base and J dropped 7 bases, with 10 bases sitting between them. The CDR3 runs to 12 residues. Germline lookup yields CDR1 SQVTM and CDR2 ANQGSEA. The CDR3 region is CSVEGGSWTQYF. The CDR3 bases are TGCAGCGTTGAAGGCGGGTCATGGACCCAGTACTTC. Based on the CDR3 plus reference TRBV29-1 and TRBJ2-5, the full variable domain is SAVISQKPSRDICQRGTSLTIQCQVDSQVTMMFWYRQQPGQSLTLIATANQGSEATYESGFVIDKFPISRPNLTFSTLTVSNMSPEDSSIYLCSVEGGSWTQYFGPGTRLLVL.

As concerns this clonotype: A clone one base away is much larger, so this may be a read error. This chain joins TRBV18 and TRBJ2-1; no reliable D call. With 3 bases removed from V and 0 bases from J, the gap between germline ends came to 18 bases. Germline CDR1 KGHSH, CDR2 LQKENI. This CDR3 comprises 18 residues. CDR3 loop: CASSPPVNLDFSYNEQFF. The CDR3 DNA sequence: TGTGCCAGCTCACCCCCAGTCAATCTAGACTTCTCCTACAATGAGCAGTTCTTC.

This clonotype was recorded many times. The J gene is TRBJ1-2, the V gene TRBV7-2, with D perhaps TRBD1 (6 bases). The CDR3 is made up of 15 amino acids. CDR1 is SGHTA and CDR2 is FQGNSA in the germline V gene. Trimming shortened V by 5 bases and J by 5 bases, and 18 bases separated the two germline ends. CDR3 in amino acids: CASSRDRLETYGYTF. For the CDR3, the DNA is TGTGCCAGCAGCCGTGACAGGTTGGAGACGTATGGCTACACCTTC.